Following are 9 T cell receptor beta chains from one sample sequenced in a study of identical twins. TCRdb passed the 5' RACE reads through MiXCR, listing each CDR3 protein once. The repertoire holds 1.5 million to 2 million distinct CDR3 sequences, with under 35% as singletons. Sequenced: cord blood. These receptors all come from a newborn girl in good health.

This sequence joins TRBV7-2 and TRBJ2-1; D gene unclear. The CDR3 extends over 14 amino acids. Trimming took off 2 bases at V and 4 bases at J, with 9 bases between the two ends. Per germline, CDR1 SGHTA and CDR2 FQGNSA. CDR3: CASSLYKGYNEQFF. For the CDR3, the DNA is TGTGCCAGCAGCTTATATAAAGGATACAATGAGCAGTTCTTC.

This chain joins TRBV2 and TRBJ2-4; the D call may be TRBD1 or TRBD2 (5 bases each). Germline V gene sequence: CDR1 SNHLY, CDR2 FYNNEI. This CDR3 has 11 residues. The V end lost 8 bases, the J end lost 5 bases, and 7 bases lay between the germline ends. Here the CDR3 reads CASRDQNIQYF. The CDR3 DNA is TGTGCCAGCCGGGACCAAAACATTCAGTACTTC.

The chain couples TRBV12-5 to TRBJ2-1; a weak D match, TRBD2 (6 bases). The V end was cut by 0 bases, the J end by 4 bases, with 13 bases between. The CDR3 has 16 residues. Germline loops: CDR1 LGHNT, CDR2 FRNRAP. The CDR3 sequence is CASGLVLGGSYNEQFF. Here the CDR3 DNA reads TGTGCTAGTGGTTTGGTACTGGGAGGCTCTTACAATGAGCAGTTCTTC.

This clonotype was detected only a few times. This chain joins TRBV13 and TRBJ2-3; 7 nucleotides match TRBD2. CDR1 is PRHDT, CDR2 FYEKMQ, per germline (reference sequence). CDR3 length equals 13 residues. Losses at the gene ends were 5 bases for V and 11 bases for J; bases not matched to a gene: 10. The chain's CDR3 is CASSLLSGFKQYF. The CDR3 region has the DNA TGTGCCAGCAGCCTCCTTAGCGGGTTCAAGCAGTATTTT. The complete variable domain, with remaining parts taken from reference TRBV13 and TRBJ2-3, reads AAGVIQSPRHLIKEKRETATLKCYPIPRHDTVYWYQQGPGQDPQFLISFYEKMQSDKGSIPDRFSAQQFSDYHSELNMSSLELGDSALYFCASSLLSGFKQYFGPGTRLTVL.

This clonotype has just a few counts. The rearrangement joins TRBV19 to TRBJ1-2; D remains unclear. The CDR3 contains 10 residues. CDR1 LNHDA and CDR2 SQIVND come from the germline V gene (reference sequence). V lost 6 bases to trimming and J lost 8 bases, with 7 bases between them. The CDR3 here is CASRSRGYTF. CDR3 nucleotides: TGTGCCAGTAGATCCCGGGGCTACACCTTC.

This clonotype occurred a few times. V usage is TRBV5-1 and J usage is TRBJ2-1, with 7 bases fitting TRBD2. J was trimmed by 1 base and V by 2 bases; bases with no gene match: 6. CDR1 is SGHRS and CDR2 is YFSETQ in the germline V gene. This CDR3 has 16 residues. The CDR3: CASSFASGRSYNEQFF. DNA of the CDR3: TGCGCCAGCAGCTTTGCTAGCGGAAGGTCCTACAATGAGCAGTTCTTC.

In this sample, this clonotype turned up once. This chain uses TRBV5-8 with TRBJ1-4; the D is unclear. The CDR3 loop spans 18 amino acids. Trimming stripped 1 base from V and 0 bases from J, with 16 bases between. In germline, CDR1 is SGHTS, CDR2 YDEGEE. CDR3 sequence reads: CASSLWAAHLATNEKLFF. Here the CDR3 DNA reads TGTGCCAGCAGCTTGTGGGCGGCACATCTTGCAACTAATGAAAAACTGTTTTTT.

This clonotype was found once. The genes are TRBV4-1 and TRBJ2-2; TRBD1 aligns across 7 bases. The trim removed 1 base at V and 4 bases at J, leaving 9 bases unmatched. The CDR3 sequence is 17 residues long. Germline CDR1 MGHRA, CDR2 YSYEKL. The CDR3 coding sequence is TGCGCCAGCAGCCAAGGGGGGATGACAGGGCTCACCGGGGAGCTGTTTTTT. Translation gives CASSQGGMTGLTGELFF.

This clonotype has a handful of counts. The V gene is TRBV27, the J gene TRBJ1-2; D might be TRBD1 (6 bases). CDR3 length equals 15 residues. Trimming left V 7 bases short and J 5 bases short, with 20 bases between. Per the germline V gene, CDR1 is MNHEY and CDR2 is SMNVEV (reference sequence). The CDR3 protein is CASTPYGQLAYGYTF. CDR3 DNA sequence: TGTGCCAGCACCCCCTATGGACAGCTTGCATATGGCTACACCTTC.